This entry concerns a single TCR beta chain. Its antigen remains unknown. RNA, once extracted, was reverse transcribed into cDNA for use as the sequencing template. Method: immunoSEQ multiplex PCR; TCRdb's copy keeps in-frame clones and lacks some. The data show hundreds of thousands of clones, with about 62% seen just once and 0.75% to 0.95% held by the top ten. This record comes from a study of CD8+ T cells in alopecia areata. Study background: Tofacitinib therapy took 6 to 18 months; 6 months off drug came after. Study results and limitations: Lesional scalp displayed greater clonality than normal scalp, most notably in alopecia totalis/universalis.

Treatment of the sample: oral pan-JAK inhibitor, 5-10 mg twice daily. Samples from alopecia areata patients were lesional scalp punch biopsies and peripheral blood. Sorted out of PBMCs were CD4+ T cells and CD8+ T cells. The CDR3 totals 13 residues. Germline V gene data show CDR1 as SEHNR and CDR2 as FQNEAQ (reference sequence). Trimming cost V 7 bases and J 6 bases, with 15 bases left between them. The TCR sequence derives from a human donor with alopecia areata. The sequences come from CD4+ T cells sorted from blood, collected between weeks 51 and 52, from a patient treated with tofacitinib. The chain uses TRBV7-9 and TRBJ1-2, with no clear D. The CDR3 sequence: CASTRERVHGYTF. CDR3 coding DNA: TGTGCCAGCACCCGGGAGAGGGTGCATGGCTACACCTTC.